This T cell receptor (beta chain) came from a study of shared clonotypes between healthy human individuals. This clone has a handful of counts. Running of the assay took place at deep level. In the sorted-subset replicate PCRs, around 200 ng DNA, 29,000 or so T cell genomes, was used. Generated by immunoSEQ multiplex PCR, the TCRdb table keeps only in-frame clones and is missing some. The table includes roughly 1,100,000 clones, about 74% detected once. Looked up from germline, CDR1 is SGHDN and CDR2 is FVKESK. The ends were cut back, 4 bases at V and 9 bases at J, with 16 bases in the middle. This CDR3 is 13 amino acids long.

The sequence came from a man aged 18-30 years in good health. Sequenced: memory CD4+ T cells sorted from blood. Subset described: CD45RA-negative fraction. The chain employs TRBV14 and TRBJ2-7, with D perhaps matching TRBD1 (5 bases). The CDR3 reads CASSPYGAQVQYF. The CDR3 coding sequence is TGTGCCAGCAGCCCCTATGGGGCCCAAGTGCAGTACTTC.